The following is a T cell receptor beta chain sequence with its context. TCRdb keeps only in-frame clones here, not all; method: immunoSEQ multiplex PCR. This repertoire shows over 60,000 clones, 74% found once; its top ten account for around 4.7%. The record originates from a study of T cells in tumors after PD-1 blockade. Whole-study context: Daily vismodegib 150 mg continued in a subset of anti-PD-1-treated patients. Mean per blood sample: roughly 100,000 templates (about 24,679-260,000), about 40,000 unique clonotypes.

The CDR3 loop spans 14 amino acids. V shed 4 bases and J shed 0 bases, with 7 bases lying between them. In germline, CDR1 is SNHLY, CDR2 FYNNEI. Sequencing used PBMCs, obtained after anti-PD-1 treatment. The source is a human donor with basal cell carcinoma. The V gene is TRBV2, the J gene TRBJ2-1; a possible D gene is TRBD2 (5 bases). The CDR3: CASSGGSSYNEQFF. DNA for the CDR3: TGTGCCAGCAGTGGTGGGAGCTCCTACAATGAGCAGTTCTTC.